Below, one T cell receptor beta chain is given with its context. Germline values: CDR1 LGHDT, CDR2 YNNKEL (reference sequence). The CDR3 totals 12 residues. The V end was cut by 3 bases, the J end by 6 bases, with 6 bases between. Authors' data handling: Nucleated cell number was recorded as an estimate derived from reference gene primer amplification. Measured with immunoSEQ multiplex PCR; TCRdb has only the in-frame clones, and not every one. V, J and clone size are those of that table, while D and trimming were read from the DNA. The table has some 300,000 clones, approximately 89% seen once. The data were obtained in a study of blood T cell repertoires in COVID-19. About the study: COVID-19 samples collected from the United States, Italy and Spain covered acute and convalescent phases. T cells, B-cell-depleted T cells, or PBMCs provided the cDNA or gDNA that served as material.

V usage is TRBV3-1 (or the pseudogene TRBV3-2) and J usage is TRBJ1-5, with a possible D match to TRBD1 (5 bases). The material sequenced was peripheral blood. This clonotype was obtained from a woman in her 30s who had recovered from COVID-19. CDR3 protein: CASSQGGQPQHF. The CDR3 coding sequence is TGTGCCAGCAGCCAGGGGGGTCAGCCCCAGCATTTT.